This T cell receptor (beta chain) is from a study of STAT5B mutations in CD4+ large granular lymphocyte leukemia. Buffy coats from healthy blood donors served as controls. For this clone: Antigen unknown.

Germline V gives CDR1 MGHRA, CDR2 YSYEKL. The length of the CDR3 is 17 residues. J gave up 8 bases and V 4 bases, and 16 bases lay outside the gene matches. Findings and limits, study-wide: About 25% of private leukemic clonotypes occurred rarely in other patients' non-leukemic repertoires. Higher CD4+ than CD8+ T-LGLL clonality might reflect small sample size.

Per the original methods: Lowest detectable productive clonotype frequency was 2.59 x 10-5. Repertoires were generated with immunoSEQ multiplex PCR, while TCRdb's copy carries only in-frame clones and drops some. The DNA gave D and trimming, while V, J and clone size come from that table. The repertoire holds tens of thousands of clones, with 78% as singletons. This chain uses TRBV4-1 with TRBJ1-3; TRBD1 agrees at 8 bases. This TCR came from a human donor in good health. The specimen sequenced was CD4+ T cells from blood buffy coats. This CDR3 is CASSLRVAGGEAHTIYF. Here the CDR3 DNA reads TGCGCCAGCAGCCTAAGGGTGGCAGGGGGCGAGGCCCACACCATATATTTT.